These T cell receptor beta chains were read from a single sample in a study of Ad26.COV2.S vaccination and SARS-CoV-2 variants. Measured with immunoSEQ multiplex PCR; TCRdb has only the in-frame clones, and not every one. The sample shows 400,000 or so clones, 88% of them seen only once. Sequences were derived from peripheral blood, sampled in a trial of Ad26.COV2.S vaccine versus placebo. The origin of the receptors is a person aged 18 to 65 who received the Ad26.COV2.S COVID-19 vaccine or a placebo. The CDR3 runs from the conserved cysteine through the conserved F or W. D genes are given only for firm matches. Where a row states a size, it is once, few, many or the class of an expanded clone; other rows omit it.

TRBV6-6,few,TRBJ1-1,TRBD1,14,TGTGCCAGCAGGGACAGGGGAGGGCACACTGAAGCTTTCTTT,CASRDRGGHTEAFF
TRBV5-4,-,TRBJ2-7,-,14,TGTGCCAGCAGCCCCGGGACACCCAGCTACGAGCAGTACTTC,CASSPGTPSYEQYF
TRBV5-4,-,TRBJ1-1,TRBD1,16,TGTGCCAGCAGCCAGGACAGGGGAGGGGTGAACACTGAAGCTTTCTTT,CASSQDRGGVNTEAFF
TRBV19,-,TRBJ1-4,-,14,TGTGCCAGTAGTATAAGGGCGAGGAGTGAAAAACTGTTTTTT,CASSIRARSEKLFF
TRBV5-1,-,TRBJ2-4,-,14,TGCGCCAGCACCCGCGGGACAGACAAAAACATTCAGTACTTC,CASTRGTDKNIQYF
TRBV11-2,-,TRBJ2-7,TRBD2,15,TGTGCCAGCAGCTTCGTTAGCGGGGGGCCTTACGAGCAGTACTTC,CASSFVSGGPYEQYF
TRBV12-5,-,TRBJ2-1,TRBD1,15,TGTGCTAGTGGTTTGGGGCGACAGGGTTACAATGAGCAGTTCTTC,CASGLGRQGYNEQFF
TRBV19,-,TRBJ1-2,TRBD1,14,TGTGCCAGTAGTGGGACAGAGATTAACTATGGCTACACCTTC,CASSGTEINYGYTF
TRBV2,-,TRBJ1-1,-,14,TGTGCCAGCGCCCTGGGGACCTTAGTCACTGAAGCTTTCTTT,CASALGTLVTEAFF
TRBV6-1,-,TRBJ1-6,-,14,TGTGCCAGCAGTGAACTGCAGGGGCCCTCACCCCTCCACTTT,CASSELQGPSPLHF
TRBV4-2,-,TRBJ2-2,-,16,TGTGCCAGCAGCCCAAACGGGGACCCGAACACCGGGGAGCTGTTTTTT,CASSPNGDPNTGELFF
TRBV7-9,-,TRBJ1-2,-,14,TGTGCCAGCAGCTTAGATGGACGGGACTATGGCTACACCTTC,CASSLDGRDYGYTF
TRBV5-4,-,TRBJ2-7,-,12,TGTGCCAGCAGCTCCCGAGCCCAAGAGCAGTACTTC,CASSSRAQEQYF
TRBV14,-,TRBJ1-1,-,15,TGTGCCAGCAGCCAACCGACGGGGATGAACACTGAAGCTTTCTTT,CASSQPTGMNTEAFF
TRBV19,-,TRBJ1-6,TRBD1,14,TGTGCCAGTAGTATAACAGGGGCGAATTCACCCCTCCACTTT,CASSITGANSPLHF
TRBV6-5,-,TRBJ1-1,TRBD1,15,TGTGCCAGCAGTAGGAAACAAGACAGGGAGGGAGGAGCTTTCTTT,CASSRKQDREGGAFF
TRBV2,-,TRBJ2-2,-,15,TGTGCCAGCAAGGCGGGGACAGTCAACACCGGGGAGCTGTTTTTT,CASKAGTVNTGELFF
TRBV18,-,TRBJ1-5,TRBD1,17,TGTGCCAGCTCACCGGGTCAGGGACAGCGAAGCAATCAGCCCCAGCATTTT,CASSPGQGQRSNQPQHF
TRBV6-1,-,TRBJ2-7,-,14,TGTGCCAGCAGTGACCTGACAGGCGGCTACGAGCAGTACTTC,CASSDLTGGYEQYF
TRBV5-1,-,TRBJ1-4,-,13,TGCGCCAGCAGCGTGGCAACTAATGAAAAACTGTTTTTT,CASSVATNEKLFF
TRBV6-5,-,TRBJ2-1,-,14,TGTGCCAGCAGTTACGGGACTCCCTACAATGAGCAGTTCTTC,CASSYGTPYNEQFF
TRBV24-1,-,TRBJ2-3,TRBD2,18,TGTGCCACCAGTCCCGGACTAGCGGGGGGGTCTAGCACAGATACGCAGTATTTT,CATSPGLAGGSSTDTQYF
TRBV7-2,-,TRBJ2-7,-,15,TGTGCCAGCAGCTTAGGTCCCCGGACAGTCTACGAGCAGTACTTC,CASSLGPRTVYEQYF
TRBV7-6,-,TRBJ1-5,TRBD1,15,TGTGCCAGCAGCTTAGAAACAGGGGGCGGGCAGCCCCAGCATTTT,CASSLETGGGQPQHF
TRBV11-2,-,TRBJ2-7,TRBD2,17,TGTGCCAGCAGCGCTCTAGCGGGGACTAGAGGGTCCTACGAGCAGTACTTC,CASSALAGTRGSYEQYF
TRBV2,-,TRBJ2-3,-,14,TGTGCCAGCAACCGTGTCGGGGAGATTGATACGCAGTATTTT,CASNRVGEIDTQYF
TRBV5-1,-,TRBJ2-3,TRBD2,16,TGCGCCAGCACCCCTGTCTTAGCGGGGGGGTTAGATACGCAGTATTTT,CASTPVLAGGLDTQYF
TRBV19,-,TRBJ1-4,-,18,TGTGCCAGTAGTACTCGGGGGGGCTTCGACGCAACTAATGAAAAACTGTTTTTT,CASSTRGGFDATNEKLFF
TRBV9,-,TRBJ2-2,-,16,TGTGCCAGCAGCGTAGCAAGCGGGCAGAACACCGGGGAGCTGTTTTTT,CASSVASGQNTGELFF
TRBV29-1,-,TRBJ2-2,-,14,TGCAGCGTTACCGGGACAACGAACACCGGGGAGCTGTTTTTT,CSVTGTTNTGELFF
TRBV3-1/TRBV3-2,-,TRBJ2-5,TRBD2,15,TGTGCCAGCAGCCAAGGAACTAGCGAGGGGGAGACCCAGTACTTC,CASSQGTSEGETQYF
TRBV11-2,-,TRBJ2-3,-,14,TGTGCCAGCAGCTTAGAGATTAGCACAGATACGCAGTATTTT,CASSLEISTDTQYF
TRBV19,-,TRBJ1-1,-,12,TGTGCCAGTAAAGGGAAGAACACTGAAGCTTTCTTT,CASKGKNTEAFF
TRBV5-1,once,TRBJ1-2,-,14,TGCGCCAGCAGCTTAGTTGGAGGGGAAGATGGCTACACCTTC,CASSLVGGEDGYTF
TRBV5-1,-,TRBJ2-5,TRBD1,12,TGCGCCAGCAGCCCACAGGGGGAGACCCAGTACTTC,CASSPQGETQYF
TRBV4-1,-,TRBJ2-3,TRBD2,14,TGCGCCAGCAGAGTAGCGGGGGGCCAAGATACGCAGTATTTT,CASRVAGGQDTQYF
TRBV10-3,-,TRBJ1-5,-,13,TGTGCCATCAGTTTGGGCGACAATCAGCCCCAGCATTTT,CAISLGDNQPQHF
TRBV3-1/TRBV3-2,once,TRBJ2-1,-,14,TGTGCCAGCAGCCAGATAAGGCAGGGCGGTGAGCAGTTCTTC,CASSQIRQGGEQFF
TRBV18,-,TRBJ2-7,TRBD1,14,TGTGCCAGCTCACCATCGGGACAGGGCTACGAGCAGTACTTC,CASSPSGQGYEQYF
TRBV18,-,TRBJ1-3,-,13,TGTGCCAGCTCACCAACCTCTGGAAACACCATATATTTT,CASSPTSGNTIYF
TRBV10-3,once,TRBJ1-1,TRBD1,14,TGTGCCATCAACGAAGGGACAGGGGGCACTGAAGCTTTCTTT,CAINEGTGGTEAFF
TRBV5-1,-,TRBJ1-1,-,13,TGCGCCAGCCGTCAGGGTGGTGGCACTGAAGCTTTCTTT,CASRQGGGTEAFF
TRBV7-2,-,TRBJ2-2,-,13,TGTGCCAGCAGCTTAGGACCGGGGCGGGAGCTGTTTTTT,CASSLGPGRELFF
TRBV12-5,-,TRBJ1-5,-,21,TGTGCTAGTGGTTTGGTCTTGGGATATACGGTAAGTGGGTTTTTCAATCAGCCCCAGCATTTT,CASGLVLGYTVSGFFNQPQHF
TRBV11-2,-,TRBJ2-7,TRBD2,16,TGTGCCAGCAGCCCCAGACTAGCGGGGGCCTCCTACGAGCAGTACTTC,CASSPRLAGASYEQYF
TRBV4-1,-,TRBJ2-2,-,16,TGCGCCAGCAGCCAAGACGGACTGGGCGACACCGGGGAGCTGTTTTTT,CASSQDGLGDTGELFF
TRBV5-8,once,TRBJ2-3,-,13,TGTGCCAGCAGCTCAGGATCCACAGATACGCAGTATTTT,CASSSGSTDTQYF